The rows below give T cell receptor beta chains drawn from one sample of a study of Graves' ophthalmopathy and Graves' hyperthyroidism. One entry per CDR3 protein results from TCRdb running MiXCR on the multiplex PCR reads. The sample contains roughly 610,000 distinct CDR3 sequences, around a fifth of which appear only once. Sequencing was done on a sample of peripheral blood. The receptors derive from a woman under 30 with stable Graves' hyperthyroidism. Some clones in this sample may be carry-over from other donors' samples. CDR3s include the opening cysteine and the closing phenylalanine or tryptophan. Each record gives: V gene, J gene, D gene, clone size, CDR3 DNA, CDR3 protein. D genes are given only for firm matches. Some rows mark clone size as missing; the rest say once, few, many or name a class of expanded clone.

v_gene: TRBV30; j_gene: TRBJ1-1; d_gene: TRBD1; abundance: .; CDR3nt: TGTGCCTGGAGTTCGACAGGGCACACTGAAGCTTTCTTT; CDR3aa: CAWSSTGHTEAFF
v_gene: TRBV7-2; j_gene: TRBJ1-2; d_gene: TRBD1; abundance: many; CDR3nt: TGTGCCAGCAGCAGGACAGGGGCTAACTATGGCTACACCTTC; CDR3aa: CASSRTGANYGYTF
v_gene: TRBV11-2; j_gene: TRBJ1-1; d_gene: .; abundance: many; CDR3nt: TGTGCCAGCAGCTTATTTAGTGTTGAAGCTTTCTTT; CDR3aa: CASSLFSVEAFF
v_gene: TRBV7-8; j_gene: TRBJ2-7; d_gene: .; abundance: many; CDR3nt: TGTGCCAGCAGGCCGCGGCCGGCGGACAGCGCCTACGAGCAGTACTTC; CDR3aa: CASRPRPADSAYEQYF
v_gene: TRBV30; j_gene: TRBJ1-2; d_gene: .; abundance: many; CDR3nt: TGTGCCTGGACCCCCTGGGAGGGTATTAACTATGGCTACACCTTC; CDR3aa: CAWTPWEGINYGYTF
v_gene: TRBV12-3/TRBV12-4; j_gene: TRBJ2-7; d_gene: TRBD1; abundance: many; CDR3nt: TGTGCCAGCAGTGCCCGGGACAGGCAGCCCTACGAGCAGTACTTC; CDR3aa: CASSARDRQPYEQYF
v_gene: TRBV12-5; j_gene: TRBJ1-6; d_gene: .; abundance: many; CDR3nt: TGTGCTAGTGGTTTGGGACAGACCCATTCACCCCTCCACTTT; CDR3aa: CASGLGQTHSPLHF
v_gene: TRBV20-1; j_gene: TRBJ2-2; d_gene: TRBD2; abundance: few; CDR3nt: TGCAGTGCTAGAGATGAGTGGGCTAGCGGCCACACCGGGGAGCTGTTTTTT; CDR3aa: CSARDEWASGHTGELFF
v_gene: TRBV28; j_gene: TRBJ2-7; d_gene: .; abundance: many; CDR3nt: TGTGCCGGCAGTATATGGAGGGTCGAGCAGTACTTC; CDR3aa: CAGSIWRVEQYF
v_gene: TRBV5-1; j_gene: TRBJ2-6; d_gene: .; abundance: many; CDR3nt: TGCGCCAGCAGCCTACGGGCGGAGGGCCTCTCTGGGGCCAACGTCCTGACTTTC; CDR3aa: CASSLRAEGLSGANVLTF
v_gene: TRBV3-1; j_gene: TRBJ2-5; d_gene: .; abundance: .; CDR3nt: TGTGCCAGCAGCCAAGCCGGCTGGGAGACCCAGTACTTC; CDR3aa: CASSQAGWETQYF
v_gene: TRBV4-1; j_gene: TRBJ2-7; d_gene: .; abundance: many; CDR3nt: TGCGCCAGCAGCCAAGTTTTAGGACGGGATTCCTACGAGCAGTACTTC; CDR3aa: CASSQVLGRDSYEQYF
v_gene: TRBV12-3/TRBV12-4; j_gene: TRBJ1-3; d_gene: .; abundance: .; CDR3nt: TGTGCCAGCAGTTTATTTTCGAGTGGAAACACCATATATTTT; CDR3aa: CASSLFSSGNTIYF
v_gene: TRBV5-8; j_gene: TRBJ2-7; d_gene: TRBD2; abundance: .; CDR3nt: TGTGCCAGCAGCAAGACAAGTAGCGGGAGCCACGAGCAGTACTTC; CDR3aa: CASSKTSSGSHEQYF
v_gene: TRBV20-1; j_gene: TRBJ2-7; d_gene: TRBD2; abundance: many; CDR3nt: TGCAGTGCTCACAGCGGGAGGGGGACCTACGAGCAGTACTTC; CDR3aa: CSAHSGRGTYEQYF
v_gene: TRBV6-5; j_gene: TRBJ1-5; d_gene: TRBD1; abundance: many; CDR3nt: TGTGCCAGCAGTTACAGATTCAGGGGGCGGAATCAGCCCCAGCATTTT; CDR3aa: CASSYRFRGRNQPQHF
v_gene: TRBV6-5; j_gene: TRBJ1-3; d_gene: .; abundance: many; CDR3nt: TGTGCCAGCAGTTACTCGAAGGCTGGAAACACCATATATTTT; CDR3aa: CASSYSKAGNTIYF
v_gene: TRBV11-1; j_gene: TRBJ1-1; d_gene: .; abundance: few; CDR3nt: TGTGCCAGCAGTTCGGGGAGTGGAGCTTTCTTT; CDR3aa: CASSSGSGAFF
v_gene: TRBV24-1; j_gene: TRBJ1-5; d_gene: .; abundance: .; CDR3nt: TGTGCCACCAGTCCTACAGGGTCCGGGGATCAGCCCCAGCATTTT; CDR3aa: CATSPTGSGDQPQHF
v_gene: TRBV6-1; j_gene: TRBJ2-7; d_gene: TRBD2; abundance: many; CDR3nt: TGTGCCAGCACCCCTCGACTAGCGGGGAGCTACGAGCAGTACTTC; CDR3aa: CASTPRLAGSYEQYF
v_gene: TRBV6-1; j_gene: TRBJ1-1; d_gene: .; abundance: few; CDR3nt: TGTGCCAGCAGACTCTCGGCAGGTGGGCCCCTGAACACTGAAGCTTTCTTT; CDR3aa: CASRLSAGGPLNTEAFF
v_gene: TRBV20-1; j_gene: TRBJ2-7; d_gene: .; abundance: many; CDR3nt: TGCAGTGCTAGTCGGGGCGGAGCCAGCTACGAGCAGTACTTC; CDR3aa: CSASRGGASYEQYF
v_gene: TRBV6-5; j_gene: TRBJ2-7; d_gene: TRBD2; abundance: few; CDR3nt: TGTGCCAGCAGTTACCTGACTAGCGGGAGTGAGTACGAGCAGTACTTC; CDR3aa: CASSYLTSGSEYEQYF
v_gene: TRBV28; j_gene: TRBJ1-1; d_gene: .; abundance: many; CDR3nt: TGTGCCAGCAGTTTACACAGGCCGGACACTGAAGCTTTCTTT; CDR3aa: CASSLHRPDTEAFF